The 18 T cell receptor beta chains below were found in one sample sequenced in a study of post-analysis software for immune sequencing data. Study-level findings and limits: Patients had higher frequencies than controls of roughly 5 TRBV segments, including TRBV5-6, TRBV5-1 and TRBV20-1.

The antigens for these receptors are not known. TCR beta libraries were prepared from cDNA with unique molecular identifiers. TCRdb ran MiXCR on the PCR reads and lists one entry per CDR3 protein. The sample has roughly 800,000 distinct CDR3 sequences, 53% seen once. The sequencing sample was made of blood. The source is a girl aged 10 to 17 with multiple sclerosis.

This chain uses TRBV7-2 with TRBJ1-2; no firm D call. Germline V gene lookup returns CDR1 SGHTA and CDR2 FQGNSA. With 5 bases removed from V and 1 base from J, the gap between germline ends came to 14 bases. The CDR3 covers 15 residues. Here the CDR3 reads CASSPGGRVNYGYTF. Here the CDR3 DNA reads TGTGCCAGCAGCCCCGGAGGGAGAGTTAACTATGGCTACACCTTC.

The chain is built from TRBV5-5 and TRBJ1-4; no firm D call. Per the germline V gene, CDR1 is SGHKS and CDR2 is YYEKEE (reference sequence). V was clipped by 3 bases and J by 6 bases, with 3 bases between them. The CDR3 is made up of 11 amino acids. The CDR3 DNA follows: TGTGCCAGCAGCTGGTATGAAAAACTGTTTTTT. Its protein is CASSWYEKLFF.

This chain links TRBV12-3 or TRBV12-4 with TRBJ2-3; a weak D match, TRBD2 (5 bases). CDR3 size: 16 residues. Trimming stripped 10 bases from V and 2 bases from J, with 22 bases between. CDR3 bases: TGTGCCATCTCACCCCCCCTAGCAACCAACACAGATACGCAGTATTTT. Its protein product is CAISPPLATNTDTQYF.

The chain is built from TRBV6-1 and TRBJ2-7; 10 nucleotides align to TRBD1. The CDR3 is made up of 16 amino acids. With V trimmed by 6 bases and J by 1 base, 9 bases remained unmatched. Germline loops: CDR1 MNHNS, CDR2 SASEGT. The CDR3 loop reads CASSLPRDRGSYEQYF. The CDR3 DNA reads TGTGCCAGCAGCCTCCCCCGGGACAGGGGTTCCTACGAGCAGTACTTC.

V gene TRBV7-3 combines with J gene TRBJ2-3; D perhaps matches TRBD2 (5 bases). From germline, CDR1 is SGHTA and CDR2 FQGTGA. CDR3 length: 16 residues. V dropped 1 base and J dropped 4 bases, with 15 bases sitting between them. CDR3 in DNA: TGTGCCAGCAGCTTAAGGAGGAGCCCATGGGCAGATACGCAGTATTTT. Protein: CASSLRRSPWADTQYF.

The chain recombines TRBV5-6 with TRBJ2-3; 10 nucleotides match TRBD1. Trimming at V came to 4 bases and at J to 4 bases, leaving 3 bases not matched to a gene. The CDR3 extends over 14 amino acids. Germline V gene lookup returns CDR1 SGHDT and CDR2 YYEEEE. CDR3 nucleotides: TGTGCCAGCAGCACCGGGACAGGGGCAGATACGCAGTATTTT. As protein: CASSTGTGADTQYF. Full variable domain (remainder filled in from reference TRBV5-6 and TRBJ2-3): DAGVTQSPTHLIKTRGQQVTLRCSPKSGHDTVSWYQQALGQGPQFIFQYYEEEERQRGNFPDRFSGHQFPNYSSELNVNALLLGDSALYLCASSTGTGADTQYFGPGTRLTVL.

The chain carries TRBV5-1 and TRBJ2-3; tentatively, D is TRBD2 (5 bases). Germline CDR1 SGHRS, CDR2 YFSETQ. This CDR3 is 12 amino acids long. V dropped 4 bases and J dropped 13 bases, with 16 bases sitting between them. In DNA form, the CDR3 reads TGCGCCAGCAGCGCGAGACGAGGACTGAAGTATTTT. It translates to CASSARRGLKYF.

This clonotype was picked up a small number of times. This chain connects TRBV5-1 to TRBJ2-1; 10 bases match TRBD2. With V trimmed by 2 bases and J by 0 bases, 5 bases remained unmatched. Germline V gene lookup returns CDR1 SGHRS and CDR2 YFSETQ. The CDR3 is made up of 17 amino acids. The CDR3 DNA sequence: TGCGCCAGCAGCTTCGGGTTAGCGGGGGGCTCCTACAATGAGCAGTTCTTC. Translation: CASSFGLAGGSYNEQFF.

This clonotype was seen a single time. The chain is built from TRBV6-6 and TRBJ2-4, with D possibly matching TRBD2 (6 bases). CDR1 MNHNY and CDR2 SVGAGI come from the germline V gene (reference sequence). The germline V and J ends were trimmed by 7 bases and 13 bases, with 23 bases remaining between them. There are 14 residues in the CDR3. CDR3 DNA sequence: TGTGCCAGCAACCTCTTAGGCGGGAAGAGTGAGCAGTACTTC. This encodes CASNLLGGKSEQYF.

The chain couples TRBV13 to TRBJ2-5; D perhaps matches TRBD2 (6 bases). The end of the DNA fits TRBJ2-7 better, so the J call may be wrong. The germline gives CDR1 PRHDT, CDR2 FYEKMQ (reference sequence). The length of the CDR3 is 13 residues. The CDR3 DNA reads TGTGCCAGCAGCTTGGAGGGTGGCGGCGAGCAGTACTTC. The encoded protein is CASSLEGGGEQYF.

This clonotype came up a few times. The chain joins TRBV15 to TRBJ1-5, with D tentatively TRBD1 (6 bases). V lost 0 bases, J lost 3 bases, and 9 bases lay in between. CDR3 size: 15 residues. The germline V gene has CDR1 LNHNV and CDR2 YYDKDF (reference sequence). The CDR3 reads CATSRDPGANQPQHF. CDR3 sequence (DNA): TGTGCCACCAGCAGAGACCCGGGGGCCAATCAGCCCCAGCATTTT.

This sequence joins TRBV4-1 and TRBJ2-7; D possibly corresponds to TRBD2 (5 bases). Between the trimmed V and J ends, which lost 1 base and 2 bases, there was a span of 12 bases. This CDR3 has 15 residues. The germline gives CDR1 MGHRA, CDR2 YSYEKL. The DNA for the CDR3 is TGCGCCAGCAGCCAAGTGCTAGCCCCTACCTACGAGCAGTACTTC. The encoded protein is CASSQVLAPTYEQYF.

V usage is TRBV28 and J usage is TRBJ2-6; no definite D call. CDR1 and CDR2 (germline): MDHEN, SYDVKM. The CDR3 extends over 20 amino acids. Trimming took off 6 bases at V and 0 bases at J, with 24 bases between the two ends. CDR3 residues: CASRVSKSGQESSGANVLTF. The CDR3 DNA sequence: TGTGCCAGCAGAGTTTCCAAATCTGGGCAGGAGAGCTCTGGGGCCAACGTCCTGACTTTC. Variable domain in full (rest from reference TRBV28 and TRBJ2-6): DVKVTQSSRYLVKRTGEKVFLECVQDMDHENMFWYRQDPGLGLRLIYFSYDVKMKEKGDIPEGYSVSREKKERFSLILESASTNQTSMYLCASRVSKSGQESSGANVLTFGAGSRLTVL.

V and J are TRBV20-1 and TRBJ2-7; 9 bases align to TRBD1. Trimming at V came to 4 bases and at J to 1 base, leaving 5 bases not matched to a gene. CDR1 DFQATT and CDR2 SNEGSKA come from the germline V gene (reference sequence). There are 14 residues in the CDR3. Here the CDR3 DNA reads TGCAGTGCTATGGACAGGGGAAGGTCCTACGAGCAGTACTTC. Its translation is CSAMDRGRSYEQYF.

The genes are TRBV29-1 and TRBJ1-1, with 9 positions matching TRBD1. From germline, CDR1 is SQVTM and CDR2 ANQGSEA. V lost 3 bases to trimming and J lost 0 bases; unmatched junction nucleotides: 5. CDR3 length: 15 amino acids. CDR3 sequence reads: CSVDSGQGMNTEAFF. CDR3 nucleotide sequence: TGCAGCGTTGATTCGGGACAGGGAATGAACACTGAAGCTTTCTTT.

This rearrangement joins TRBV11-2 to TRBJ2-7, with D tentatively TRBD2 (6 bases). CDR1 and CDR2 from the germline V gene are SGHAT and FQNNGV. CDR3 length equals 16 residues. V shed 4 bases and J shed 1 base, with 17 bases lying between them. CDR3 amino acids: CASSSFRAGRSYEQYF. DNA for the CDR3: TGTGCCAGCAGCTCGTTCAGGGCAGGGAGGTCCTACGAGCAGTACTTC.

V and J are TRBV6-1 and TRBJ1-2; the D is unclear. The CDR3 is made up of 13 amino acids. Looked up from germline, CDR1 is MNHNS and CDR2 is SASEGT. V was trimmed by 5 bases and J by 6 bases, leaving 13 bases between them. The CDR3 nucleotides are TGTGCCAGCAGTCCCGCGGGGTTCCATGGCTACACCTTC. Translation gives CASSPAGFHGYTF.

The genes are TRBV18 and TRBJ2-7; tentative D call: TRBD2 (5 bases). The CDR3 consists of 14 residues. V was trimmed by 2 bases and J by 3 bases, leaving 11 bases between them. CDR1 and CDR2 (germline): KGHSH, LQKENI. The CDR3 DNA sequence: TGTGCCAGCTCACCAGGTAGCGCCTACTACGAGCAGTACTTC. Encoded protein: CASSPGSAYYEQYF.